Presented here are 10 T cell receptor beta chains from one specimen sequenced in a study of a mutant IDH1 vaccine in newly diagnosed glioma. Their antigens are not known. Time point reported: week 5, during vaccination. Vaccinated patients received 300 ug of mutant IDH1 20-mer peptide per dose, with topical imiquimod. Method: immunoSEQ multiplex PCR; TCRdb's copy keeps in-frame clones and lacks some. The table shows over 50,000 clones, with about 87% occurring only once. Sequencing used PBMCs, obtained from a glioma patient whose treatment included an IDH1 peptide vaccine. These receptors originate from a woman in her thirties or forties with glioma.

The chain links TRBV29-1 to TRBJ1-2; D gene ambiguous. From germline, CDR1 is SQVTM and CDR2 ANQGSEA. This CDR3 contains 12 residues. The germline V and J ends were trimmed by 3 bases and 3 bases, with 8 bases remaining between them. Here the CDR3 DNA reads TGCAGCGTTGAGGAGCTACACTATGGCTACACCTTC. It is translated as CSVEELHYGYTF.

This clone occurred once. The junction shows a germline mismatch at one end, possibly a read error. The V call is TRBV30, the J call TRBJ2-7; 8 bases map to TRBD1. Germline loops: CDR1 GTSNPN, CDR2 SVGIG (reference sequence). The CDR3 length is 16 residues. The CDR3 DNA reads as TGTGCCTGGAGTACGATGGTCGGGACAGGCCTCTCCAAACTCTCCTTC. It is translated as CAWSTMVGTGLSKLSF.

CDR3 region: CASSENTGELFF. The DNA of the CDR3 is TGTGCCAGCAGTGAGAACACCGGGGAGCTGTTTTTT. V gene TRBV6-5 combines with J gene TRBJ2-2; unclear D gene. The CDR3 runs to 12 residues. From germline, CDR1 is MNHEY and CDR2 SVGAGI. With 5 bases removed from V and 1 base from J, the gap between germline ends came to 2 bases.

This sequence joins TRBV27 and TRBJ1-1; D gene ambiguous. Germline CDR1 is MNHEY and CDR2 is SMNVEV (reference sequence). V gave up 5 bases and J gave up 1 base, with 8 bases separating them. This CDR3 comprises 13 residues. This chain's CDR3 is CASSGNANTEAFF. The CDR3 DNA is TGTGCCAGCAGTGGAAATGCGAACACTGAAGCTTTCTTT.

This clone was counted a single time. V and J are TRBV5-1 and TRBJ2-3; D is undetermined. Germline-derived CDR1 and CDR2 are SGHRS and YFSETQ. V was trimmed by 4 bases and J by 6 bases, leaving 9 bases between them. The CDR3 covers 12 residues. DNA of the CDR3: TGCGCCAGCAGCGGAATGGTGGATACGCAGTATTTT. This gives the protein CASSGMVDTQYF.

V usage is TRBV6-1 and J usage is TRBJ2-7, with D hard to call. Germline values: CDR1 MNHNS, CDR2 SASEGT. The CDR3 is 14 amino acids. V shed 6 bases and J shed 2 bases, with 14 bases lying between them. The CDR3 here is CASSLSNAPYEQYF. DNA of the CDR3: TGTGCCAGCAGCCTGTCGAACGCCCCCTACGAGCAGTACTTC.

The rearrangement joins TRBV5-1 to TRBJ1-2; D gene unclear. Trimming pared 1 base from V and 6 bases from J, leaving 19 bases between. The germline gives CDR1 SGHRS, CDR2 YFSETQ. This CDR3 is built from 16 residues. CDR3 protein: CASSLPSKEASNGYTF. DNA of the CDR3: TGCGCCAGCAGCTTGCCCTCCAAAGAAGCCTCGAATGGCTACACCTTC.

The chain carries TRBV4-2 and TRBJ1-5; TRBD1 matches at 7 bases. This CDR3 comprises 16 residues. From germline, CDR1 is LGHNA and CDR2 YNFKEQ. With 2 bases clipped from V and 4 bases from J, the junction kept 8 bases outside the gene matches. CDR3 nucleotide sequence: TGTGCCAGCAGCCAAAATTCCGGACAGGCTAATCAGCCCCAGCATTTT. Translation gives CASSQNSGQANQPQHF.

In nucleotides, the CDR3 is TGCGCCAGCAGCCGGAGTACAGGCCCGGGAGGAAACACCATATATTTT. It encodes CASSRSTGPGGNTIYF. The chain is built from TRBV4-1 and TRBJ1-3, with D perhaps matching TRBD1 (5 bases). This CDR3 is built from 16 residues. The V end lost 4 bases, the J end lost 4 bases, and 17 bases lay between the germline ends. Germline CDR1 and CDR2: MGHRA and YSYEKL.

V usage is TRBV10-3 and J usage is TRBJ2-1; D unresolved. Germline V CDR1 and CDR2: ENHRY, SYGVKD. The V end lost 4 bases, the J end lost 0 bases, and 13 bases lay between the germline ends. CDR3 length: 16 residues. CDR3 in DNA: TGTGCCATCAGTGGGCGAAGAGCCAGCTCCTACAATGAGCAGTTCTTC. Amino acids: CAISGRRASSYNEQFF.